Listed below are T cell receptor beta chains from one sample, sequenced in a study of shared clonotypes between healthy human individuals. TCRdb's copy holds only in-frame clones and misses some; the assay was immunoSEQ multiplex PCR. The sample holds millions of clones, over 90% seen once. The material sequenced was naive CD4+ T cells from PBMCs. All receptors derive from a man younger than 30 in good health. Some clones in this sample may be carry-over from other donors' samples. Both conserved end residues are part of each CDR3. The order of the fields is clone size, J gene, V gene, D gene, CDR3 DNA, CDR3 protein. D genes are given only for firm matches. Part of the rows lack a size; the others show once, few, many or a class for expanded clones.

. | TRBJ2-5 | TRBV6-5 | TRBD1 | TGTGCCAGCAGCCGTCGATTAGGGGGCGAGGAGACCCAGTACTTC | CASSRRLGGEETQYF
. | TRBJ2-2 | TRBV5-1 | TRBD1 | TGCGCCAGCAGCTTGCGGGACAGGGGGAACACCGGGGAGCTGTTTTTT | CASSLRDRGNTGELFF
. | TRBJ1-2 | TRBV6-5 | TRBD1 | TGTGCCAGCCTAAAACGGACAGGAATCTATGGCTACACCTTC | CASLKRTGIYGYTF
. | TRBJ2-1 | TRBV18 | . | TGTGCCAGCTCACCACCGGTTTTAAGTTACAATGAGCAGTTCTTC | CASSPPVLSYNEQFF
. | TRBJ2-5 | TRBV10-3 | . | TGTGCCATCAGTGACCTAGCCTTTGAGACCCAGTACTTC | CAISDLAFETQYF
once | TRBJ2-1 | TRBV28 | . | TGTGCCAGCAAAATGGGGGCGAGCTCCTACAATGAGCAGTTCTTC | CASKMGASSYNEQFF
. | TRBJ1-3 | TRBV9 | . | TGTGCCAGCAGCCCCTTGGGGGTCGCCTCTGGAAACACCATATATTTT | CASSPLGVASGNTIYF
once | TRBJ1-2 | TRBV6-1 | . | TGTGCCAGCAGGCGGGCCTCAGGAGACTATGGCTACACCTTC | CASRRASGDYGYTF
. | TRBJ2-7 | TRBV6-5 | . | TGTGCCAGCAGTACCGCCTCGGGGGCGGGCTACGAGCAGTACTTC | CASSTASGAGYEQYF
. | TRBJ2-3 | TRBV6-6 | TRBD2 | TGTGCCAGCAGTTACCAGGCTAGCGGGAGGGATACGCAGTATTTT | CASSYQASGRDTQYF
. | TRBJ1-2 | TRBV7-8 | . | TGTGCCAGCAGCTTAGTGGGGACGGGGCTCTTGGGTGGCTACACCTTC | CASSLVGTGLLGGYTF
. | TRBJ2-3 | TRBV25-1 | TRBD2 | TGTGCCAGCAGTGAGGCGCTAGCGGGAGTAGCAGATACGCAGTATTTT | CASSEALAGVADTQYF
once | TRBJ1-4 | TRBV6-5 | TRBD1 | TGTGCCAGCAGGGGACAGGGGGCCGGTAATGAAAAACTGTTTTTT | CASRGQGAGNEKLFF
. | TRBJ1-3 | TRBV4-1 | . | TGCGCCAGCAGCCAAGATCTGACGAGGGCCTACTCTGGAAACACCATATATTTT | CASSQDLTRAYSGNTIYF
. | TRBJ2-3 | TRBV11-2 | TRBD2 | TGTGCCAGCAGCCCCGGACTAGCGGTTACAGATACGCAGTATTTT | CASSPGLAVTDTQYF
. | TRBJ1-6 | TRBV11-2 | . | TGTGCCAGCAGCTTAGACCGGACAGTGGTGGGTTCACCCCTCCACTTT | CASSLDRTVVGSPLHF
. | TRBJ2-7 | TRBV5-1 | TRBD2 | TGCGCCAGCAGCTTGACGGTCCTCGGGGGGTCCTACGAGCAGTACTTC | CASSLTVLGGSYEQYF
. | TRBJ1-6 | TRBV28 | . | TGTGCCAGCATTTCTCAAAGGGGAGGTATTAATTCACCCCTCCACTTT | CASISQRGGINSPLHF
. | TRBJ2-5 | TRBV7-8 | TRBD2 | TGTGCCAGCAGCAACCGGGTGGGAGGGGAGACCCAGTACTTC | CASSNRVGGETQYF
. | TRBJ1-1 | TRBV5-4 | . | TGTGCCAGCAGCTACGGGACGCCTAAAATGAACACTGAAGCTTTCTTT | CASSYGTPKMNTEAFF
. | TRBJ1-2 | TRBV6-6 | . | TGTGCCAGCAGACCATCGGAGAACTATGGCTACACCTTC | CASRPSENYGYTF
. | TRBJ1-2 | TRBV6-6 | . | TGTGCCAGCAGTTACGGTGTTGGGGCGTCATTC | CASSYGVGASF
. | TRBJ2-3 | TRBV6-1 | TRBD2 | TGTGCCAGCAGTGCGACTAGCTTAGCCTCAGATACGCAGTATTTT | CASSATSLASDTQYF
few | TRBJ1-5 | TRBV7-9 | TRBD1 | TGTGCCAGCAGCCGACAGGGAACTAGCAATCAGCCCCAGCATTTT | CASSRQGTSNQPQHF